The rows below give T cell receptor beta chains drawn from one sample of a study of blood T cell repertoires in COVID-19. Repertoires were generated with immunoSEQ multiplex PCR, while TCRdb's copy carries only in-frame clones and drops some. Of tens of thousands of clones listed, roughly nine tenths are singletons. The sequenced sample was peripheral blood. These receptors all stem from an older man with active COVID-19. CDR3s include the opening cysteine and the closing phenylalanine or tryptophan. The D gene is left open where the match is weak. Not every row has a clone size; where given, it reads once, few, many or a size class.

V	size	D	J	CDR3	DNA
TRBV6-5	once	TRBD2	TRBJ2-1	CASSYSSGGGNEQFF	TGTGCCAGCAGTTACAGTAGCGGGGGAGGCAATGAGCAGTTCTTC
TRBV12-5	.	.	TRBJ1-1	CASGLSRNTEAFF	TGTGCTAGTGGTTTAAGCCGTAACACTGAAGCTTTCTTT
TRBV3-1/TRBV3-2	.	.	TRBJ2-5	CASSQTYTGTETQYF	TGTGCCAGCAGCCAGACCTACACAGGGACAGAGACCCAGTACTTC
TRBV19	.	TRBD1	TRBJ1-2	CASSQDRTNYGYTF	TGTGCCAGTAGTCAGGACAGGACTAACTATGGCTACACCTTC
TRBV6-5	once	.	TRBJ2-5	CASSTLGTQIWAQYF	TGTGCCAGCAGCACACTCGGGACTCAGATTTGGGCCCAGTACTTC
TRBV28	.	.	TRBJ1-1	CASSWRASEAFF	TGTGCCAGCAGTTGGAGGGCGAGTGAAGCTTTCTTT
TRBV4-3	.	.	TRBJ2-1	CASSQGGGHRLDEQFF	TGCGCCAGCAGCCAAGGAGGAGGTCATCGTTTAGATGAGCAGTTCTTC
TRBV9	.	TRBD2	TRBJ2-1	CASSVGLALDEQFF	TGTGCCAGCAGCGTAGGACTAGCTCTCGATGAGCAGTTCTTC
TRBV6-5	.	TRBD1	TRBJ2-7	CASSTDRGAYEQYF	TGTGCCAGCAGTACCGACAGGGGAGCCTACGAGCAGTACTTC
TRBV5-1	.	.	TRBJ1-2	CASSLGQATNYGYTF	TGCGCCAGCAGCTTGGGGCAGGCGACAAACTATGGCTACACCTTC
TRBV19	.	.	TRBJ2-5	CASRAGPAEGTQYF	TGTGCCAGTAGGGCGGGGCCAGCGGAGGGGACCCAGTACTTC
TRBV6-6	.	TRBD1	TRBJ2-7	CASSRQGPRPYEQYF	TGTGCCAGCAGTCGACAGGGGCCCCGTCCCTACGAGCAGTACTTC
TRBV19	.	.	TRBJ2-2	CASGRTTNTGELFF	TGTGCCAGTGGCCGGACTACGAACACCGGGGAGCTGTTTTTT
TRBV4-1	.	.	TRBJ2-1	CASSQETDEQFF	TGCGCCAGCAGCCAAGAAACGGATGAGCAGTTCTTC
TRBV4-1	once	TRBD1	TRBJ2-5	CASSQDDREETQYF	TGCGCCAGCAGCCAAGATGACAGGGAAGAGACCCAGTACTTC
TRBV30	.	TRBD2	TRBJ2-3	CAWSGVIAGRTDTQYF	TGTGCCTGGTCCGGGGTAATAGCGGGGAGGACAGATACGCAGTATTTT
TRBV6-5	once	.	TRBJ2-2	CASFLGGGELFF	TGTGCCAGCTTCCTAGGGGGCGGGGAGCTGTTTTTT
TRBV5-5	.	.	TRBJ1-5	CASTPTLSLDQPQHF	TGTGCCAGCACCCCAACCCTTAGCTTAGATCAGCCCCAGCATTTT
TRBV28	.	.	TRBJ2-3	CASSRRLEKSDTQYF	TGTGCCAGCAGTCGACGCCTGGAGAAATCAGATACGCAGTATTTT
TRBV3-1/TRBV3-2	.	TRBD2	TRBJ2-7	CASSQDLLAGKYEQYF	TGTGCCAGCAGCCAAGATTTACTAGCGGGGAAATACGAGCAGTACTTC
TRBV5-5	.	.	TRBJ2-4	CASSLRGESIAKNIQYF	TGTGCCAGCAGCCTACGCGGGGAGTCGATAGCCAAAAACATTCAGTACTTC
TRBV30	.	.	TRBJ1-1	CAWSFVGTNTEAFF	TGTGCCTGGAGTTTCGTCGGTACTAACACTGAAGCTTTCTTT
TRBV6-2/TRBV6-3	.	.	TRBJ2-5	CASSYGRGYQETQYF	TGTGCCAGCAGTTACGGCCGGGGGTACCAAGAGACCCAGTACTTC
TRBV6-1	once	.	TRBJ1-4	CASSESPNEKLFF	TGTGCCAGCAGTGAATCTCCTAATGAAAAACTGTTTTTT
TRBV5-1	.	.	TRBJ2-7	CASSLEGRPSYEQYF	TGCGCCAGCAGCTTGGAGGGGAGGCCCTCCTACGAGCAGTACTTC
TRBV20-1	.	.	TRBJ2-7	CSARSGHEQYF	TGCAGTGCGCGGAGCGGGCACGAGCAGTACTTC
TRBV6-5	.	TRBD1	TRBJ2-2	CASSQTEGAAGELFF	TGTGCCAGCAGTCAGACTGAGGGGGCAGCGGGGGAGCTGTTTTTT
TRBV9	.	TRBD1	TRBJ2-1	CASSVARTGVVNEQFF	TGTGCCAGCAGCGTAGCTCGGACAGGGGTAGTCAATGAGCAGTTCTTC
TRBV28	.	.	TRBJ2-5	CASRDSRDTQETQYF	TGTGCCAGCAGAGATTCACGGGACACCCAAGAGACCCAGTACTTC
TRBV6-2/TRBV6-3	.	TRBD1	TRBJ2-5	CASSYRQGGKETQYF	TGTGCCAGCAGTTACCGACAGGGGGGCAAAGAGACCCAGTACTTC
TRBV5-1	.	TRBD1	TRBJ2-7	CASSPGQGAREQYF	TGCGCCAGCAGCCCGGGACAGGGGGCGCGCGAGCAGTACTTC
TRBV7-2	.	TRBD2	TRBJ2-3	CASSLAGLDTDTQYF	TGTGCCAGCAGCTTAGCGGGACTAGATACAGATACGCAGTATTTT
TRBV7-9	.	.	TRBJ2-7	CASSLAQTYEQYF	TGTGCCAGCAGCTTAGCACAGACCTACGAGCAGTACTTC
TRBV28	.	.	TRBJ2-2	CASSSIAGELFF	TGTGCCAGCAGCTCTATAGCCGGGGAGCTGTTTTTT
TRBV29-1	.	TRBD1	TRBJ2-7	CSTSGQGAYEQYF	TGCAGCACTTCCGGACAGGGGGCCTACGAGCAGTACTTC
TRBV27	.	TRBD2	TRBJ2-5	CASRFGTSALETQYF	TGTGCCAGCCGATTCGGGACTAGCGCGTTAGAGACCCAGTACTTC
TRBV4-3	.	.	TRBJ1-6	CASSQDPQGSDSPLHF	TGCGCCAGCAGCCAGGATCCACAGGGCTCGGATTCACCCCTCCACTTT
TRBV4-2	.	.	TRBJ1-6	CASSQDIRGGSPLHF	TGTGCCAGCAGCCAAGATATCAGGGGCGGGTCACCCCTCCACTTT
TRBV2	medium-sized	TRBD2	TRBJ2-1	CASSEGTSVDNEQFF	TGTGCCAGCAGTGAAGGGACTAGCGTCGACAATGAGCAGTTCTTC
TRBV14	.	.	TRBJ2-1	CASSRGRYNEQFF	TGTGCCAGCAGCCGGGGCCGTTACAATGAGCAGTTCTTC
TRBV6-1	once	TRBD2	TRBJ2-1	CASSEFSGGPPAGNEQFF	TGTGCCAGCAGTGAATTTAGCGGGGGACCACCCGCCGGGAATGAGCAGTTCTTC
TRBV6-4	.	.	TRBJ2-3	CAVGRGHQDTQYF	TGTGCCGTCGGGCGGGGGCATCAAGATACGCAGTATTTT
TRBV7-8	.	.	TRBJ2-1	CASSKQGVISYNEQFF	TGTGCCAGCAGTAAACAGGGAGTCATCTCCTACAATGAGCAGTTCTTC
TRBV18	.	TRBD1	TRBJ2-4	CASSRASGGFENIQYF	TGTGCCAGCTCACGGGCGTCAGGGGGCTTCGAGAACATTCAGTACTTC
TRBV29-1	.	.	TRBJ1-4	CSVGSPGAEEKLFF	TGCAGCGTTGGGAGCCCGGGTGCGGAAGAAAAACTGTTTTTT
TRBV3-1/TRBV3-2	.	TRBD2	TRBJ2-1	CASSQGRISGADNEQFF	TGTGCCAGCAGCCAAGGCCGGATTAGCGGGGCAGACAATGAGCAGTTCTTC
TRBV6-6	.	.	TRBJ1-2	CASSPLMVGGYGYTF	TGTGCCAGCAGCCCTCTTATGGTAGGGGGCTATGGCTACACCTTC
TRBV6-1	.	TRBD2	TRBJ2-3	CASSEAVGGVADTQYF	TGTGCCAGCAGTGAAGCGGTGGGAGGGGTTGCAGATACGCAGTATTTT
TRBV5-1	.	TRBD2	TRBJ2-1	CASSLAPSGNNEQFF	TGCGCCAGCAGCTTGGCACCTAGCGGGAACAATGAGCAGTTCTTC
TRBV7-8	.	TRBD2	TRBJ2-5	CASSQGLARETQYF	TGTGCCAGCAGCCAGGGACTAGCTCGTGAGACCCAGTACTTC
TRBV7-8	.	TRBD1	TRBJ1-2	CASSKGTGLNYGYTF	TGTGCCAGCAGCAAAGGGACAGGCCTGAACTATGGCTACACCTTC
TRBV6-2/TRBV6-3	.	.	TRBJ1-4	CASRPNSGINEKLFF	TGTGCCAGCAGACCTAATTCGGGTATAAATGAAAAACTGTTTTTT
TRBV7-2	.	.	TRBJ2-4	CASSPVQGANIQYF	TGTGCCAGCAGCCCAGTCCAGGGTGCAAACATTCAGTACTTC
TRBV29-1	.	TRBD2	TRBJ2-5	CSVRLAGGPETQYF	TGCAGCGTCCGACTAGCGGGGGGGCCAGAGACCCAGTACTTC
TRBV25-1	once	.	TRBJ2-5	CASSGAGKETQYF	TGTGCCAGCAGTGGCGCGGGGAAGGAGACCCAGTACTTC
TRBV30	.	.	TRBJ1-2	CAWNDRSDYGYTF	TGTGCCTGGAATGACAGAAGTGACTATGGCTACACCTTC
TRBV10-1	.	TRBD2	TRBJ2-1	CASSEAGGPYNEQFF	TGCGCCAGCAGTGAGGCGGGGGGGCCCTACAATGAGCAGTTCTTC
TRBV7-7	.	TRBD1	TRBJ1-6	CASRLDRGQGNSPLHF	TGTGCTAGCAGACTAGATAGAGGACAGGGTAATTCACCCCTCCACTTT
TRBV11-2	.	.	TRBJ1-1	CASSSLGTPNTEAFF	TGTGCCAGCAGCTCCCTAGGCACACCGAACACTGAAGCTTTCTTT
TRBV15	.	.	TRBJ1-1	CATSREQGGTEAFF	TGTGCCACCAGCAGAGAACAGGGTGGGACTGAAGCTTTCTTT